This record covers a single T cell receptor (beta chain). This clone has a handful of counts. Its antigen is not yet known. Base-call qualities are not available, and no considerably larger clone is one nucleotide away. Patients with a history of autoimmune disease or receiving systemic immunosuppression were excluded from the trial. In every dose cohort, peripheral blood was drawn for TCR sequencing at baseline, cycle 4 day 1, and cycle 7 day 1. Samples came from an open-label, multicenter, first-in-human phase I dose-escalation trial of ivuxolimab. The trial enrolled adults with locally advanced or metastatic head and neck squamous cell, hepatocellular, melanoma or renal cell carcinoma. CD4+ and CD8+ T cells were sorted separately from peripheral blood before TCR sequencing. For sequencing of the TCRbeta CDR3 region, genomic DNA was extracted from the sorted cells. The immunoSEQ Assay was used for sequencing of TCRbeta CDR3 regions. TCRdb's version of the immuneACCESS table is confined to in-frame rearrangements and falls short of the full clone set. An unresolved V gene accounts for under half of the shortfall where checked; the remainder is of unknown origin. The sample has 45,000 or so clones on record, 88% of them singletons. Around 1% of the sample is in the top ten clones.

The source of the sample is a study of OX40 agonist ivuxolimab in advanced cancers. Regarding the study in general: Ivuxolimab was a fully human IgG2 agonistic monoclonal antibody targeting the costimulatory receptor OX40 (CD134). Peripheral TCRbeta sequencing was intended to test whether TCR sequence diversity was altered and clonal T-cell expansion was caused by ivuxolimab. Prior anti-PD-1, anti-PD-L1 or anti-CTLA-4 therapy was permitted, and checkpoint inhibitors had been received by roughly 40% of dose-escalation patients. The paper covers the monotherapy dose-escalation part of the phase I ivuxolimab trial, which included N ≈ 50 patients. A male proportion of around 83% and a mean age of approximately 58 years, ranging from about 20 to 79, were recorded for the dose-escalation cohort. Among the 50 to 55 dose-escalation patients, around 20 had hepatocellular carcinoma, approximately 15 melanoma, 9 renal cell carcinoma and 9 head and neck cancer. Intravenous ivuxolimab was administered to patients every 2 weeks at six dose levels: 0.01, 0.1, 0.3, 1.5, 3 and 10 mg/kg. Partial responses were achieved by three dose-escalation patients, of whom one had hepatocellular carcinoma and two had cutaneous melanoma.

The CDR1 and CDR2 encoded by the germline V gene are ENHRY and SYGVKD. Deletion took 2 bases off V and 6 bases off J, with a span of 4 bases between the germline ends. The CDR3 measures 11 amino acids from cysteine to phenylalanine. The retained sequence is limited to the CDR3, 33 bases, with the frame set at the first base. Points the paper makes about the study in general: Low levels of normalized T-cell clonal expansion were also seen in some nonresponding patients. At doses of 0.1 to 3.0 mg/kg, clonal expansion of both CD4+ and CD8+ T cells in blood was seen between baseline and week 6. Antigen specificity was not determined for the clonally expanded peripheral T cells. After ivuxolimab, CD8+ T cells had more expanded clones than CD4+ T cells on average. In the 0.1-3.0 mg/kg groups, partial responders had among the lowest normalized peripheral clonal expansion, particularly in CD8+ T cells.

The sample was CD4+ or CD8+ T cells sorted from blood, taken in a trial of the OX40 agonist ivuxolimab. The TCR was taken from an adult with an advanced solid tumor such as melanoma, head and neck, liver or kidney cancer. The chain joins TRBV10-3 to TRBJ1-1, with the D gene not confidently named. The CDR3 protein: CAISERSEAFF. The bases read TGTGCCATCAGTGAGCGATCTGAAGCTTTCTTT.